This record covers a single T cell receptor (beta chain). Its antigen is unidentified. The data derive from a study of graft-versus-host responses after intestinal transplantation. CDR1 and CDR2 (germline): LGHNA, YNFKEQ. CDR3 length: 18 amino acids. Trimming removed 0 bases from V and 3 bases from J; junction bases left unmatched: 11. TCRdb keeps only in-frame clones here, not all; method: immunoSEQ multiplex PCR. The table has some 130,000 clones, around nine tenths seen once. The sample was unstimulated CD4+ T cells sorted from spleen or lymph node cells, taken before intestinal transplant. The clonotype originates from a human donor who received an intestinal transplant. The V call is TRBV4-2, the J call TRBJ1-3; 7 nucleotides agree with TRBD1. CDR3: CASSQDPSTGAGGNTIYF. In DNA form, the CDR3 reads TGTGCCAGCAGCCAAGATCCCTCTACAGGGGCGGGTGGAAACACCATATATTTT.